The 14 T cell receptor beta chains below were found in one sample sequenced in a study of OX40 agonist ivuxolimab in advanced cancers. The library relied on the immunoSEQ multiplex PCR assay. In its TCRdb copy, this immuneACCESS table keeps in-frame sequences only and misses some clones. Where compared with another copy, unresolved V genes explain less than half of these, and the others have no known cause. This sample lists about 96,000 clones; roughly 91% were detected once. The top ten hold around 1.5% of the sample. The sample in question was CD4+ or CD8+ T cells sorted from blood, obtained in a trial of the OX40 agonist ivuxolimab. The receptors derive from an adult with an advanced solid tumor such as melanoma, head and neck, liver or kidney cancer.

The V gene is TRBV7-3, the J gene TRBJ2-7; 9 nucleotides line up with TRBD1. The CDR3 spans 13 residues. CDR1 SGHTA and CDR2 FQGTGA come from the germline V gene. V shed 2 bases and J 5 bases; nucleotides not matched to a gene: 1. CDR3 sequence reads: CASSLRDRDEQYF. The CDR3 DNA sequence: TGTGCCAGCAGCTTACGGGACAGGGACGAGCAGTACTTC.

V is TRBV6-4 and J is TRBJ1-2, with 11 bases fitting TRBD1. This CDR3 region has 17 residues. Trimming removed 2 bases from V and 5 bases from J; junction bases left unmatched: 10. Germline V gene lookup returns CDR1 MRHNA and CDR2 SNTAGT. As DNA, the CDR3 is TGTGCCAGCAGTGACGGGACAGGGGGGAAAGGATTTTATGGCTACACCTTC. Protein: CASSDGTGGKGFYGYTF.

This clone was detected a few times. V is TRBV19 and J is TRBJ2-1; tentative D call: TRBD1 (6 bases). V lost 7 bases and J 7 bases, leaving 17 bases between the germline ends. CDR3 length equals 14 residues. Per the germline V gene, CDR1 is LNHDA and CDR2 is SQIVND (reference sequence). In nucleotides, the CDR3 is TGTGCCAGTACCCCGAGAGGGGGAAGGAATGAGCAGTTCTTC. This translates into CASTPRGGRNEQFF.

The chain employs TRBV2 and TRBJ2-6, with D uncertain. Germline V gives CDR1 SNHLY, CDR2 FYNNEI. Trimming stripped 4 bases from V and 0 bases from J, with 10 bases between. CDR3 length: 16 amino acids. This chain's CDR3 is CASSVSRSSGANVLTF. For the CDR3, the DNA is TGTGCCAGCAGTGTATCCCGGAGCTCTGGGGCCAACGTCCTGACTTTC.

The rearrangement uses TRBV29-1 and TRBJ2-3, with a weak D call TRBD2 (5 bases). Germline V gene sequence: CDR1 SQVTM, CDR2 ANQGSEA. The V and J ends lost 6 bases and 10 bases respectively, with 20 bases between them. The CDR3 length is 13 residues. The CDR3 bases are TGCAGCGTCGCCCCTAAGCGGATCGAGGCGCAGTATTTT. Protein product: CSVAPKRIEAQYF.

This clone was found a few times. The CDR3 sequence is CASNRGIMNTEAFF. The CDR3 nucleotides are TGTGCCAGCAACCGTGGGATTATGAACACTGAAGCTTTCTTT. The chain carries TRBV28 and TRBJ1-1; D ambiguous. V lost 7 bases and J 0 bases, leaving 12 bases between the germline ends. The CDR3 loop spans 14 amino acids. Germline V gene lookup returns CDR1 MDHEN and CDR2 SYDVKM. The full variable domain, in which reference TRBV28 and TRBJ1-1 provide the parts outside the CDR3, is DVKVTQSSRYLVKRTGEKVFLECVQDMDHENMFWYRQDPGLGLRLIYFSYDVKMKEKGDIPEGYSVSREKKERFSLILESASTNQTSMYLCASNRGIMNTEAFFGQGTRLTVV.

The J gene is TRBJ2-2, the V gene TRBV7-3; the D gene is possibly TRBD1 (5 bases). The CDR3 runs to 17 residues. V was shortened by 6 bases and J by 1 base, with 18 bases between the two germline ends. The germline V gene has CDR1 SGHTA and CDR2 FQGTGA. The CDR3 sequence is CASSSHPSGKNTGELFF. The CDR3 region has the DNA TGTGCCAGCAGTTCCCACCCGTCAGGGAAGAACACCGGGGAGCTGTTTTTT.

This CDR3 reads CASSPTGQETQYF. The DNA for the CDR3 is TGTGCCAGCAGCCCCACGGGGCAAGAGACCCAGTACTTC. The rearrangement links TRBV11-2 to TRBJ2-5; the D gene is possibly TRBD2 (5 bases). The CDR3 is 13 residues long. Germline CDR1 reads SGHAT; CDR2 reads FQNNGV. V lost 5 bases, J lost 2 bases, and 9 bases lay in between.

This chain uses TRBV7-9 with TRBJ2-7; 10 nucleotides match TRBD1. J gave up 3 bases and V 4 bases, and 6 bases lay outside the gene matches. Germline CDR1 is SEHNR and CDR2 is FQNEAQ (reference sequence). CDR3 length: 15 residues. The CDR3 protein is CASSSIGTGVYEQYF. The CDR3 coding sequence is TGTGCCAGCAGCTCGATCGGGACAGGGGTCTACGAGCAGTACTTC. Based on the CDR3 plus reference TRBV7-9 and TRBJ2-7, the full variable domain is DTGVSQNPRHKITKRGQNVTFRCDPISEHNRLYWYRQTLGQGPEFLTYFQNEAQLEKSRLLSDRFSAERPKGSFSTLEIQRTEQGDSAMYLCASSSIGTGVYEQYFGPGTRLTVT.

The chain recombines TRBV28 with TRBJ1-4, with D hard to call. The CDR3 contains 15 residues. Germline V gene lookup returns CDR1 MDHEN and CDR2 SYDVKM. V lost 2 bases to trimming and J lost 7 bases, with 14 bases between them. The DNA of the CDR3 is TGTGCCAGCAGTTTAGACCTACATATAACTGAAAAACTGTTTTTT. This codes for CASSLDLHITEKLFF.

This chain uses TRBV28 with TRBJ2-7; 7 nucleotides agree with TRBD2. The CDR3 has 15 residues. The V and J ends lost 6 bases and 6 bases, in that order; junction bases with no gene match: 14. The germline V gene has CDR1 MDHEN and CDR2 SYDVKM. The CDR3, as DNA: TGTGCCAGCAGCCCCTGGACTAGGGAGCAGGTCGAGCAGTACTTC. This codes for CASSPWTREQVEQYF.

V gene TRBV14 combines with J gene TRBJ1-2, with no clear D. Germline CDR1 is SGHDN and CDR2 is FVKESK. Trimming left V 0 bases short and J 4 bases short, with 6 bases between. The CDR3 totals 13 residues. The CDR3 DNA reads as TGTGCCAGCAGCCAAGACACCGTCTATGGCTACACCTTC. This sequence encodes CASSQDTVYGYTF. Filled out from reference TRBV14 and TRBJ1-2, the complete variable domain reads EAGVTQFPSHSVIEKGQTVTLRCDPISGHDNLYWYRRVMGKEIKFLLHFVKESKQDESGMPNNRFLAERTGGTYSTLKVQPAELEDSGVYFCASSQDTVYGYTFGSGTRLTVV.

This rearrangement joins TRBV6-5 to TRBJ1-4; D possibly corresponds to TRBD1 (6 bases). The germline V and J ends were trimmed by 2 bases and 5 bases, with 12 bases remaining between them. Germline V CDR1 and CDR2: MNHEY, SVGAGI. The CDR3 length is 15 residues. The CDR3 protein is CASSYNYRENEKLFF. The CDR3 nucleotides read TGTGCCAGCAGTTACAATTACAGGGAAAATGAAAAACTGTTTTTT.

The rearrangement links TRBV2 to TRBJ2-5; D ambiguous. The CDR3 has 16 amino acids. Germline CDR1 reads SNHLY; CDR2 reads FYNNEI. Trimming removed 0 bases at V and 0 bases at J, with 11 bases between. CDR3 protein: CASSEAFLGYQETQYF. The DNA for the CDR3 is TGTGCCAGCAGTGAAGCTTTCCTCGGGTACCAAGAGACCCAGTACTTC. Variable domain in full (rest from reference TRBV2 and TRBJ2-5): EPEVTQTPSHQVTQMGQEVILRCVPISNHLYFYWYRQILGQKVEFLVSFYNNEISEKSEIFDDQFSVERPDGSNFTLKIRSTKLEDSAMYFCASSEAFLGYQETQYFGPGTRLLVL.